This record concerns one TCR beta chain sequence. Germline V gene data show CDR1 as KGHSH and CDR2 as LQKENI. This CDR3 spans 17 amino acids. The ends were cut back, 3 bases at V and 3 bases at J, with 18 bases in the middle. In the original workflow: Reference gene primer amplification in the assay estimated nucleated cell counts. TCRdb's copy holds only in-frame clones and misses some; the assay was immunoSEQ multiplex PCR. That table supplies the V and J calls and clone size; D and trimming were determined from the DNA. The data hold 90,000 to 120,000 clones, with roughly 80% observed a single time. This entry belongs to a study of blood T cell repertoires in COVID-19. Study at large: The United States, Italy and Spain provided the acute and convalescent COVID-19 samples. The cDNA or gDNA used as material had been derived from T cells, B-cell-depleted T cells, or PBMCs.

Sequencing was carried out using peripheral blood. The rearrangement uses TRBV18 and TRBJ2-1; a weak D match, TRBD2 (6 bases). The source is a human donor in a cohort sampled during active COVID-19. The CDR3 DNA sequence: TGTGCCAGCTCACCTCGGGATAGCGGAATAGTCTACAATGAGCAGTTCTTC. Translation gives CASSPRDSGIVYNEQFF.